This T cell receptor beta chain was recorded in a study of long-term antiretroviral therapy in people with HIV. The immunoSEQ assay was v3.0, run at survey level. Sequencing was intended to reach 40,000-50,000 T-cell genomes per sample. This table comes from immunoSEQ multiplex PCR, and its TCRdb copy is limited to in-frame clones, with some not included. The sample contains about 48,000 clones, roughly 80% of which appear only once. The length of the CDR3 is 13 residues. Per germline, CDR1 SGDLS and CDR2 YYNGEE. Trimming pared 0 bases from V and 3 bases from J, leaving 6 bases between. Treatment for every participant with HIV took place in the United States. Overall study findings and caveats: Dominant in the repertoire at all time points were clones expanded before ART. For ART adherence, viral resistance and therapy changes, no data were available.

This clone was detected a few times. Antigen unknown. The sample here was unsorted PBMCs, taken 0.8 years after starting antiretroviral therapy. This sequence was found in a woman aged 18-35 years with HIV. The V call is TRBV9, the J call TRBJ1-2; D is uncertain. The CDR3 DNA reads TGTGCCAGCAGCGTAGGGGGAGACTATGGCTACACCTTC. This translates into CASSVGGDYGYTF. The entire variable domain, with the rest obtained from reference TRBV9 and TRBJ1-2, is as follows: DSGVTQTPKHLITATGQRVTLRCSPRSGDLSVYWYQQSLDQGLQFLIQYYNGEERAKGNILERFSAQQFPDLHSELNLSSLELGDSALYFCASSVGGDYGYTFGSGTRLTVV.